These T cell receptor beta chains were read from a single sample in a study of PD-1 blockade in classical Hodgkin lymphoma. Assay used: immunoSEQ multiplex PCR; TCRdb lists only in-frame clones, some missing. The sample shows approximately 96,000 clones, more than 85% of them seen only once. Source: peripheral blood mononuclear cells (PBMCs), taken before the fourth cycle of nivolumab. All receptors derive from a human donor with classical Hodgkin lymphoma. CDR3s include the opening cysteine and the closing phenylalanine or tryptophan.

v_call | cdr3_aa
TRBV2 | CASSRDFTDTQYF
TRBV10-3 | CAITLAYTGELFF
TRBV10-3 | CAISGSGGPNQPQHF
TRBV7-9 | CASSLGASGSSETQYF
TRBV27 | CASSSRPTGEGSPLHF
TRBV7-9 | CASSLTGYYEQYF
TRBV10-3 | CAISGGETQYF
TRBV27 | CASIGLAGLNTGELFF
TRBV25-1 | CASSAWTGNNEKLFF
TRBV6-5 | CASSSLAGGIEQFF
TRBV5-1 | CASSLTWGGGEQYF